The next 30 T cell receptor beta chains were all read from a single sample in a study of blood T cell repertoires in COVID-19. Profiling relied on immunoSEQ multiplex PCR, and the TCRdb table lists in-frame clones only, not all of them. The sample consists of around 89,000 clones, about 91% of them appearing once. The specimen sequenced was peripheral blood. These receptors were taken from a man in his sixties with acute or convalescent COVID-19.

This clone was counted a single time. This chain uses TRBV6-2 or TRBV6-3 with TRBJ2-5, with 9 bases lining up with TRBD2. In germline, CDR1 is MNHEY, CDR2 SVGEGT. The V segment lost 6 bases and the J segment 4 bases; nucleotides outside the gene matches: 3. The CDR3 runs to 13 residues. The CDR3 protein is CASSQTSGETQYF. Written as DNA, the CDR3 is TGTGCCAGCAGCCAGACTAGCGGAGAGACCCAGTACTTC.

This clone was detected ten times or more. Other DNA variants within this sample encode the same CDR3. V and J are TRBV7-6 and TRBJ2-7; 7 bases line up with TRBD1. The V gene end was trimmed by 0 bases and the J gene end by 6 bases; junction bases not matched to a gene: 8. The CDR3 sequence is 15 residues long. Germline V gene data show CDR1 as SGHVS and CDR2 as FNYEAQ. CDR3 bases: TGTGCCAGCAGCTTAGCGGCAGGGGGTATCTTCGAGCAGTACTTC. Its translation: CASSLAAGGIFEQYF.

This chain connects TRBV5-1 to TRBJ2-7; D perhaps matches TRBD2 (6 bases). Trimming shortened V by 2 bases and J by 3 bases, and 9 bases separated the two germline ends. Germline values: CDR1 SGHRS, CDR2 YFSETQ. This CDR3 is 13 amino acids long. The CDR3 spells CASSFSSGYEQYF. The CDR3 nucleotides are TGCGCCAGCAGCTTTAGTAGCGGCTACGAGCAGTACTTC.

The genes are TRBV28 and TRBJ1-3; D not certain. Germline V gives CDR1 MDHEN, CDR2 SYDVKM. Trimming removed 11 bases at V and 4 bases at J, with 18 bases between. The CDR3 sequence is 14 residues long. CDR3 nucleotides: TGTGCCGGGAGGTCCTCCCTAGCGGGAAACACCATATATTTT. Its translation is CAGRSSLAGNTIYF.

V is TRBV7-8 and J is TRBJ1-6; the match to TRBD1 covers 11 bases. The CDR3 contains 15 residues. The germline V gene has CDR1 SGHVS and CDR2 FQNEAQ. J was trimmed by 7 bases and V by 5 bases; bases with no gene match: 4. The CDR3 bases are TGTGCCAGCAGCGCTCGGGACAGGGGGAATTCACCCCTCCACTTT. It is translated as CASSARDRGNSPLHF.

The gene calls are TRBV7-8 and TRBJ2-3; 11 nucleotides align to TRBD1. Germline-derived CDR1 and CDR2 are SGHVS and FQNEAQ. Unmatched junction bases numbered 7, after V lost 5 bases and J lost 6 bases. CDR3 length: 15 residues. CDR3 bases: TGTGCCAGCAGCCCCAGGACAGGGGGCGGCGATACGCAGTATTTT. Amino acid sequence: CASSPRTGGGDTQYF.

V usage is TRBV30 and J usage is TRBJ1-2; 10 bases agree with TRBD1. Germline-derived CDR1 and CDR2 are GTSNPN and SVGIG (reference sequence). There are 12 residues in the CDR3. V was pared by 2 bases and J by 8 bases, with 2 bases of the junction left unmatched. CDR3 amino acids: CAWSMTGGGYTF. As DNA, the CDR3 is TGTGCCTGGAGTATGACAGGGGGCGGCTACACCTTC. Using reference TRBV30 and TRBJ1-2 for the parts outside the CDR3, the full variable domain is SQTIHQWPATLVQPVGSPLSLECTVEGTSNPNLYWYRQAAGRGLQLLFYSVGIGQISSEVPQNLSASRPQDRQFILSSKKLLLSDSGFYLCAWSMTGGGYTFGSGTRLTVV.

This rearrangement joins TRBV5-1 to TRBJ2-7, with 8 bases that match TRBD2. CDR3 length equals 15 residues. CDR1 and CDR2 from the germline V gene are SGHRS and YFSETQ. Germline trimming cut 3 bases from V and 6 bases from J; bases unmatched to any gene: 11. CDR3 coding DNA: TGCGCCAGCAGCTCCCACTCGACGGGGGGGGTCGAGCAGTACTTC. It codes for CASSSHSTGGVEQYF.

CDR3 in amino acids: CASSQVVTSGGRDTQYF. The CDR3 region has the DNA TGCGCCAGCAGCCAAGTTGTGACTAGCGGGGGGCGGGATACGCAGTATTTT. The V call is TRBV4-1, the J call TRBJ2-3; 13 bases agree with TRBD2. CDR3 length: 17 amino acids. V dropped 1 base and J dropped 6; count of bases not matched to a gene: 7. Germline lookup yields CDR1 MGHRA and CDR2 YSYEKL.

The chain is built from TRBV30 and TRBJ1-4; D gene uncertain. V lost 0 bases, J lost 4 bases, and 9 bases lay in between. CDR1 and CDR2 (germline): GTSNPN, SVGIG (reference sequence). The CDR3 runs to 14 residues. CDR3 loop: CAWSVRGLNEKLFF. The CDR3, as DNA: TGTGCCTGGAGTGTACGTGGACTTAATGAAAAACTGTTTTTT.

The chain is built from TRBV24-1 and TRBJ2-7; 10 bases align to TRBD1. Germline V gene lookup returns CDR1 KGHDR and CDR2 SFDVKD. V lost 4 bases to trimming and J lost 5 bases; unmatched junction nucleotides: 7. The CDR3 covers 15 residues. DNA of the CDR3: TGTGCCACCAGTGAAACCGGGACAGGGGACCACGAGCAGTACTTC. This encodes CATSETGTGDHEQYF.

This chain connects TRBV14 to TRBJ2-1, with D possibly matching TRBD1 (5 bases). The CDR3 covers 15 residues. Per the germline V gene, CDR1 is SGHDN and CDR2 is FVKESK. V was shortened by 1 base and J by 8 bases, with 15 bases between the two germline ends. CDR3 sequence: CASSQVVAQGHEQFF. The CDR3 DNA reads as TGTGCCAGCAGCCAAGTGGTAGCCCAGGGCCATGAGCAGTTCTTC.

The chain is built from TRBV27 and TRBJ2-2, with 10 positions matching TRBD1. The junction had 4 bases not matched to a gene; V was cut back by 3 bases and J by 3 bases. This CDR3 contains 16 residues. In germline, CDR1 is MNHEY, CDR2 SMNVEV (reference sequence). The CDR3, as DNA: TGTGCCAGCAGTTTTAGGACAGGGGGGTACACCGGGGAGCTGTTTTTT. This gives the protein CASSFRTGGYTGELFF.

The chain carries TRBV5-4 and TRBJ1-2; D ambiguous. CDR3 length: 15 residues. The germline V gene has CDR1 SGHNT and CDR2 YYREEE (reference sequence). With 0 bases removed from V and 3 bases from J, the gap between germline ends came to 12 bases. The CDR3 is CASSLAAGTDYGYTF. Here the CDR3 DNA reads TGTGCCAGCAGCTTGGCCGCAGGAACCGACTATGGCTACACCTTC.

The chain is built from TRBV5-4 and TRBJ2-1; D is perhaps TRBD2 (6 bases). V dropped 1 base and J dropped 6 bases, with 8 bases sitting between them. This CDR3 region has 13 residues. Germline V gene lookup returns CDR1 SGHNT and CDR2 YYREEE (reference sequence). The CDR3 DNA is TGTGCCAGCAGCTTGATGGGGGGCAATGAGCAGTTCTTC. This encodes CASSLMGGNEQFF.

This chain links TRBV15 with TRBJ2-3; TRBD2 agrees at 9 bases. The CDR3 covers 17 residues. Trimming took 0 bases from V and 2 from J; bases not matched to a gene: 6. Per germline, CDR1 LNHNV and CDR2 YYDKDF (reference sequence). CDR3 in DNA: TGTGCCACCAGCAGAGATCAACTAGCGGGCCTCACAGATACGCAGTATTTT. Encoded protein: CATSRDQLAGLTDTQYF.

The chain links TRBV6-5 to TRBJ2-7, with TRBD1 matching 7 bases. This CDR3 has 14 amino acids. From germline, CDR1 is MNHEY and CDR2 SVGAGI. The J segment lost 2 bases and the V segment lost 7 bases, leaving 8 bases of the junction unmatched. The CDR3: CASTAQGSTYEQYF. CDR3 bases: TGTGCCAGCACCGCACAGGGGTCTACCTACGAGCAGTACTTC.

The gene calls are TRBV3-1 (or the pseudogene TRBV3-2) and TRBJ2-3; TRBD2 agrees at 7 bases. Losses at the gene ends were 4 bases for V and 6 bases for J; bases not matched to a gene: 13. Germline lookup yields CDR1 LGHDT and CDR2 YNNKEL (reference sequence). The CDR3 covers 16 residues. The CDR3 bases are TGTGCCAGCAGCCTTGGGCCGGGACTAACATCTGATACGCAGTATTTT. Protein sequence: CASSLGPGLTSDTQYF.

This rearrangement joins TRBV19 to TRBJ1-6; 7 nucleotides agree with TRBD1. The CDR3 covers 16 residues. Germline V gives CDR1 LNHDA, CDR2 SQIVND (reference sequence). The V and J ends lost 4 bases and 8 bases, in that order; junction bases with no gene match: 11. The CDR3 region has the DNA TGTGCCAGTAGTACATCGGACAGGACTTGGGATTCACCCCTCCACTTT. Amino acids: CASSTSDRTWDSPLHF.

The chain uses TRBV7-8 and TRBJ2-5; D not resolved. Trimming cost V 1 base and J 4 bases, with 10 bases left between them. Germline V gives CDR1 SGHVS, CDR2 FQNEAQ. The CDR3 extends over 14 amino acids. The CDR3 sequence is CASSLVREAETQYF. Here the CDR3 DNA reads TGTGCCAGCAGCTTAGTACGTGAGGCAGAGACCCAGTACTTC.

The chain uses TRBV6-1 and TRBJ2-3; 7 nucleotides line up with TRBD2. V shed 3 bases, J shed 6 bases, and the junction held 12 bases outside the gene matches. CDR3 length: 16 residues. Germline CDR1 MNHNS, CDR2 SASEGT. The chain's CDR3 is CASSDAGLNIKDTQYF. The CDR3 coding sequence is TGTGCCAGCAGTGACGCGGGACTAAACATTAAGGATACGCAGTATTTT.

This clone has more than one count but fewer than ten. The chain employs TRBV5-1 and TRBJ1-2; 7 nucleotides line up with TRBD1. CDR1 SGHRS and CDR2 YFSETQ come from the germline V gene. The CDR3 extends over 15 amino acids. V trimming: 4 bases; J trimming: 0 bases; junction bases outside the gene matches: 6. CDR3 nucleotide sequence: TGCGCCAGCAGCCCTGACAGGGTAGCTAACTATGGCTACACCTTC. Translation: CASSPDRVANYGYTF.

The gene calls are TRBV5-1 and TRBJ2-7, with TRBD1 matching over 9 bases. J was trimmed by 3 bases and V by 5 bases; bases with no gene match: 9. Germline V gene lookup returns CDR1 SGHRS and CDR2 YFSETQ. The CDR3 covers 15 residues. The CDR3 spells CASRSVPGQGYEQYF. CDR3 sequence (DNA): TGCGCCAGCAGGAGCGTACCGGGACAGGGCTACGAGCAGTACTTC. Combining the CDR3 with reference TRBV5-1 and TRBJ2-7 gives the whole variable domain KAGVTQTPRYLIKTRGQQVTLSCSPISGHRSVSWYQQTPGQGLQFLFEYFSETQRNKGNFPGRFSGRQFSNSRSEMNVSTLELGDSALYLCASRSVPGQGYEQYFGPGTRLTVT.

The J gene is TRBJ2-1, the V gene TRBV3-1 (or the pseudogene TRBV3-2), with 8 bases that match TRBD2. This CDR3 spans 14 amino acids. With 6 bases clipped from V and 1 base from J, the junction kept 2 bases outside the gene matches. Germline CDR1 reads LGHDT; CDR2 reads YNNKEL (reference sequence). The DNA of the CDR3 is TGTGCCAGCAGACCGGGAGGGTCCTACAATGAGCAGTTCTTC. Amino acid sequence: CASRPGGSYNEQFF.

The chain has TRBV7-3 and TRBJ1-6; D not resolved. CDR1 and CDR2 from the germline V gene are SGHTA and FQGTGA. With 0 bases removed from V and 9 bases from J, the gap between germline ends came to 9 bases. The CDR3 totals 14 residues. CDR3 sequence: CASSLTGPSSPLHF. Written as DNA, the CDR3 is TGTGCCAGCAGCTTAACGGGCCCCTCTTCACCCCTCCACTTT.

V and J are TRBV7-3 and TRBJ1-1, with D maybe TRBD1 (6 bases). CDR3 length: 14 amino acids. Looked up from germline, CDR1 is SGHTA and CDR2 is FQGTGA. V dropped 5 bases and J dropped 1 base, with 11 bases sitting between them. CDR3 in amino acids: CASSATGTNTEAFF. DNA of the CDR3: TGTGCCAGCAGCGCGACAGGAACGAACACTGAAGCTTTCTTT.

V gene TRBV5-1 combines with J gene TRBJ2-5, with 8 positions matching TRBD1. This CDR3 region has 17 residues. Looked up from germline, CDR1 is SGHRS and CDR2 is YFSETQ. J was trimmed by 4 bases and V by 2 bases; bases with no gene match: 13. CDR3 bases: TGCGCCAGCAGCTTAACATTGTCAGGGGGCTATGTAGAGACCCAGTACTTC. Translated, it gives CASSLTLSGGYVETQYF.

This clone was seen once. This chain links TRBV25-1 with TRBJ2-7, with unresolved D. The V gene lost 3 bases and the J gene lost 9 bases, with 9 bases spanning the gap. CDR1 is MGHDK and CDR2 is SYGVNS in the germline V gene. This CDR3 spans 11 amino acids. In DNA, the CDR3 is TGTGCCAGCAGTGACCAAACGGTGCAGTACTTC. This codes for CASSDQTVQYF.

This chain links TRBV7-3 with TRBJ2-7; 8 bases match TRBD1. The CDR3 is 15 amino acids. From germline, CDR1 is SGHTA and CDR2 FQGTGA. V was clipped by 6 bases and J by 7 bases; unmatched bases: 14. CDR3 bases: TGTGCCAGCAGATCTCCGGGACAGGCACTCTGGGAGCAGTACTTC. It translates to CASRSPGQALWEQYF.

Written as DNA, the CDR3 is TGTGCCAGCAGCATTGGACATTCCGGCTGGGGTGGCTACACCTTC. Translating it yields CASSIGHSGWGGYTF. The chain joins TRBV7-2 to TRBJ1-2, with TRBD1 as a possible D gene (5 bases). The CDR3 contains 15 residues. CDR1 SGHTA and CDR2 FQGNSA come from the germline V gene. V lost 5 bases and J lost 7, with 20 bases in between.